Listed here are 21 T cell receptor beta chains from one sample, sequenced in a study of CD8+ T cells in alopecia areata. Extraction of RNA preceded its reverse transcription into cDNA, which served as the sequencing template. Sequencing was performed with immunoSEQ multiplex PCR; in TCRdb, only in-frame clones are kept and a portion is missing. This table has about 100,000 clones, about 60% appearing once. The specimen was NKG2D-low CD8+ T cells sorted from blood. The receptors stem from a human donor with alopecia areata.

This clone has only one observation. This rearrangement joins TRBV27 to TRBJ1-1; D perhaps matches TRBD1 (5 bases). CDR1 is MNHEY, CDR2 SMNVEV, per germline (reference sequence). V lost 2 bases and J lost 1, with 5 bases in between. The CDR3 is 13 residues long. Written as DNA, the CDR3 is TGTGCCAGCAGTTTACAGGGGAACACTGAAGCTTTCTTT. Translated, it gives CASSLQGNTEAFF.

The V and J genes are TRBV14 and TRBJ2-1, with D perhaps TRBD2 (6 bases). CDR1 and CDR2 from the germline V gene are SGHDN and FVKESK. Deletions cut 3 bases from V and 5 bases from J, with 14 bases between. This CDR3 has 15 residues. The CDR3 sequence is CASSQEGGRDNEQFF. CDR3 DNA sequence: TGTGCCAGCAGCCAGGAGGGAGGTAGAGACAATGAGCAGTTCTTC. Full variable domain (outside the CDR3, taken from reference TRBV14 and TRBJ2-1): EAGVTQFPSHSVIEKGQTVTLRCDPISGHDNLYWYRRVMGKEIKFLLHFVKESKQDESGMPNNRFLAERTGGTYSTLKVQPAELEDSGVYFCASSQEGGRDNEQFFGPGTRLTVL.

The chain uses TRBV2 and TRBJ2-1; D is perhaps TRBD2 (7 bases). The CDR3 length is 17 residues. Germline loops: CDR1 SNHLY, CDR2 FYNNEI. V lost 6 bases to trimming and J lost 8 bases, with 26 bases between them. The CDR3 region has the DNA TGTGCCAGCAGACCCGGGGGGACATCCACCTATAGAGATGAGCAGTTCTTC. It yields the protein CASRPGGTSTYRDEQFF. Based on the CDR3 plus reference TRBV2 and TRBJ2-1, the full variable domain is EPEVTQTPSHQVTQMGQEVILRCVPISNHLYFYWYRQILGQKVEFLVSFYNNEISEKSEIFDDQFSVERPDGSNFTLKIRSTKLEDSAMYFCASRPGGTSTYRDEQFFGPGTRLTVL.

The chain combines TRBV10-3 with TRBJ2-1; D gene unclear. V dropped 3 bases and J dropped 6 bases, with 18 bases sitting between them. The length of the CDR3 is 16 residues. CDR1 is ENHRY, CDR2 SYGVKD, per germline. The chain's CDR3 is CAISDNDWQTTNEQFF. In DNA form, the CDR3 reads TGTGCCATCAGTGACAATGACTGGCAGACAACCAATGAGCAGTTCTTC.

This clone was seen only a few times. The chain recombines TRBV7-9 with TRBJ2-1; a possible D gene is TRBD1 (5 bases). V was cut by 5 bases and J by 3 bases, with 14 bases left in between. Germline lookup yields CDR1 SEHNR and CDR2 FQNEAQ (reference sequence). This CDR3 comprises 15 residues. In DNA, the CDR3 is TGTGCCAGCAGCCCAACAGGACAAGGCTACAATGAGCAGTTCTTC. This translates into CASSPTGQGYNEQFF. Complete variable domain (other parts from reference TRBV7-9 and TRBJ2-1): DTGVSQNPRHKITKRGQNVTFRCDPISEHNRLYWYRQTLGQGPEFLTYFQNEAQLEKSRLLSDRFSAERPKGSFSTLEIQRTEQGDSAMYLCASSPTGQGYNEQFFGPGTRLTVL.

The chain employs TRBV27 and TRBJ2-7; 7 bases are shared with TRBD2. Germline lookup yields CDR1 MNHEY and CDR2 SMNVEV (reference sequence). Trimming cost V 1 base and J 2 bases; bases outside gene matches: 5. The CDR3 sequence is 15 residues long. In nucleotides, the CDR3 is TGTGCCAGCAGTTTATGGGCGGGAGCAGCCTACGAGCAGTACTTC. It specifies CASSLWAGAAYEQYF.

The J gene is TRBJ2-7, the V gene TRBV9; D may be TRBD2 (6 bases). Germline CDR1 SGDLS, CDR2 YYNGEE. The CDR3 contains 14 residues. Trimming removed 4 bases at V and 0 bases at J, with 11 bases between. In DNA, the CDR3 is TGTGCCAGCAGCCCGGGAGCTAGCTCCTACGAGCAGTACTTC. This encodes CASSPGASSYEQYF.

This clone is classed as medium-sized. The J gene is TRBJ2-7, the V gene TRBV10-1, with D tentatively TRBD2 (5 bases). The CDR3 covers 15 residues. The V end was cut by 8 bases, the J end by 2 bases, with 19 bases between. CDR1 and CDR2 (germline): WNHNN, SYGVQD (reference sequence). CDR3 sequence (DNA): TGCGCCAGCTCTCCTGAGGGCATCCCAGCCTACGAGCAGTACTTC. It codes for CASSPEGIPAYEQYF.

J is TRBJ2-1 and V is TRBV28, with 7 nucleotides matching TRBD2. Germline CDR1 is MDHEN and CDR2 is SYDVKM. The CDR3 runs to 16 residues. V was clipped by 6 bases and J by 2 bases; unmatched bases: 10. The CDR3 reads CASSISRERTYNEQFF. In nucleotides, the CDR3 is TGTGCCAGCAGCATCTCGCGGGAGAGAACCTACAATGAGCAGTTCTTC.

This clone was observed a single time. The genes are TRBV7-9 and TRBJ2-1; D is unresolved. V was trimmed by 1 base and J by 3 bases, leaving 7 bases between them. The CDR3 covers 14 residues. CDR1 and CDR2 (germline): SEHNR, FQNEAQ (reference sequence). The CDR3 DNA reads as TGTGCCAGCAGCTTAGAGCCCAGCTACAATGAGCAGTTCTTC. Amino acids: CASSLEPSYNEQFF.

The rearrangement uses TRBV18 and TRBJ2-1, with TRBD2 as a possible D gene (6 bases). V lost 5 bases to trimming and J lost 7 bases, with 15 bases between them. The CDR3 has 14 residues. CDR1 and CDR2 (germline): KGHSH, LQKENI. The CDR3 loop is CASSLEEGGNEQFF. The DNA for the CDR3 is TGTGCCAGCTCATTGGAGGAGGGTGGAAATGAGCAGTTCTTC.

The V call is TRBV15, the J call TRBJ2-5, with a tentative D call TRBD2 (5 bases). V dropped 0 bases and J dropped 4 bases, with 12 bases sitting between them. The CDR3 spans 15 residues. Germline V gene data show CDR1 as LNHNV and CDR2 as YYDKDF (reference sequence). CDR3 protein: CATSRDSAEGETQYF. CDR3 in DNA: TGTGCCACCAGCAGAGATAGCGCAGAAGGAGAGACCCAGTACTTC. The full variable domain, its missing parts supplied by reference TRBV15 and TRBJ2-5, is DAMVIQNPRYQVTQFGKPVTLSCSQTLNHNVMYWYQQKSSQAPKLLFHYYDKDFNNEADTPDNFQSRRPNTSFCFLDIRSPGLGDTAMYLCATSRDSAEGETQYFGPGTRLLVL.

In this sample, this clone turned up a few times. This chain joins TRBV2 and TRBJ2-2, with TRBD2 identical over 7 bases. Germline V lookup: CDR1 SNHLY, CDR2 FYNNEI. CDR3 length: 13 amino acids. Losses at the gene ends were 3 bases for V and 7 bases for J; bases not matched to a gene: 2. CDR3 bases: TGTGCCAGCAGTGACCCGGGGGGCGGGGAGCTGTTTTTT. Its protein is CASSDPGGGELFF.

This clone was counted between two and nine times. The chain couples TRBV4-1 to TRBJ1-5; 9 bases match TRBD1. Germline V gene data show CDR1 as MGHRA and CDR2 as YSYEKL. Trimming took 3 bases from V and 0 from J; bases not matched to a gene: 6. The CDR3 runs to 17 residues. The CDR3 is CASSQETGGISNQPQHF. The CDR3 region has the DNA TGCGCCAGCAGCCAGGAAACAGGGGGCATTAGCAATCAGCCCCAGCATTTT.

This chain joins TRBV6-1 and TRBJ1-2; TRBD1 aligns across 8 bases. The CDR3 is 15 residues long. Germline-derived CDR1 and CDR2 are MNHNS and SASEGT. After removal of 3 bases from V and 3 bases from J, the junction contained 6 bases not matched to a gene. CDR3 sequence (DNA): TGTGCCAGCAGTGATATCGGGACAGGCTACTATGGCTACACCTTC. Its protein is CASSDIGTGYYGYTF.

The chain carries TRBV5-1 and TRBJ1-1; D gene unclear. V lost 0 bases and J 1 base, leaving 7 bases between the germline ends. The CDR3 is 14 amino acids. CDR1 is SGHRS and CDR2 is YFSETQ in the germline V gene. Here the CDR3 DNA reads TGCGCCAGCAGCTTGGATGGCTGGAACACTGAAGCTTTCTTT. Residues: CASSLDGWNTEAFF.

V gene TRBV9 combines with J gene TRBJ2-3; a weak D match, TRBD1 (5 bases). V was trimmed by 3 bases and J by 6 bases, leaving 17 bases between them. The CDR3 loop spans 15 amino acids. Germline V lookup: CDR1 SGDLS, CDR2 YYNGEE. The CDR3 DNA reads TGTGCCAGCAGCGACGGACAAGACCTTGAGGATACGCAGTATTTT. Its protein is CASSDGQDLEDTQYF. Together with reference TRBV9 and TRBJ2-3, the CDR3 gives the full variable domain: DSGVTQTPKHLITATGQRVTLRCSPRSGDLSVYWYQQSLDQGLQFLIQYYNGEERAKGNILERFSAQQFPDLHSELNLSSLELGDSALYFCASSDGQDLEDTQYFGPGTRLTVL.

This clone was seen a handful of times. CDR3 region: CASSDEDHNEQFF. The CDR3, as DNA: TGTGCCAGCAGTGACGAGGACCACAATGAGCAGTTCTTC. The chain couples TRBV6-4 to TRBJ2-1; D call uncertain. The CDR3 is 13 amino acids. V dropped 2 bases and J dropped 5 bases, with 7 bases sitting between them. CDR1 and CDR2 from the germline V gene are MRHNA and SNTAGT.

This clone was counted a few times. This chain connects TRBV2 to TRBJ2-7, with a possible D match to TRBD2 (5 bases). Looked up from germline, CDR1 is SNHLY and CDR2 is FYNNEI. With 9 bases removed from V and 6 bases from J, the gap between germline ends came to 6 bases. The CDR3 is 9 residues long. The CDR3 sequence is CARGGEQYF. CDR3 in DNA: TGTGCCAGAGGAGGCGAGCAGTACTTC.

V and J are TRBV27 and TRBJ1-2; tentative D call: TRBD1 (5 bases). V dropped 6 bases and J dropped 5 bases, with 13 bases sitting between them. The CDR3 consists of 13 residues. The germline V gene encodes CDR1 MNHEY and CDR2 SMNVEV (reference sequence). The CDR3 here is CASSPRVKYGYTF. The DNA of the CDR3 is TGTGCCAGCAGCCCCAGGGTTAAGTATGGCTACACCTTC.

Written as DNA, the CDR3 is TGTGCCAGCAGTACCTGGACTAGTAGCGGTGAGCAGTTCTTC. It specifies CASSTWTSSGEQFF. V gene TRBV27 combines with J gene TRBJ2-1; 7 bases fit TRBD2. The germline gives CDR1 MNHEY, CDR2 SMNVEV (reference sequence). J gave up 9 bases and V 5 bases, and 10 bases lay outside the gene matches. The CDR3 consists of 14 residues.